This T cell receptor beta chain was sequenced for a study of T-cell reconstitution after alpha-beta-depleted transplantation in children. TCRbeta library preparation incorporated unique molecular identifiers. TCRdb reanalysed the PCR reads using MiXCR and keeps one entry per CDR3 protein. The sample yields some 200,000 distinct CDR3 sequences, approximately 8.4% seen once. V lost 8 bases, J lost 7 bases, and 5 bases stayed unmatched. Germline loops: CDR1 SQVTM, CDR2 ANQGSEA. CDR3 length: 11 residues. This clonotype was observed many times. This TCR was recovered from a male patient aged 2-15 years who had a stem cell transplant for acute myeloid leukemia, so the T cells may come from the graft donor. The chain carries TRBV29-1 and TRBJ2-1, with TRBD2 matching over 7 bases. This material consisted of PBMCs, mostly from graft donor cells, taken 360 days after TCRalphabeta/CD19-depleted stem cell transplant. CDR3 sequence: CSIQRENEQFF. CDR3 sequence (DNA): TGCAGCATTCAGCGGGAAAATGAGCAGTTCTTC.